This entry features one TCR beta chain sequence. No antigen is known for it. This sample stems from a study of shared clonotypes between healthy human individuals. General study points: Only a few donors were included, so the genetic and exposure-history diversity represented was limited.

Naive CD45RA+ and memory CD45RA-negative subsets were split from CD4+ cells. Looked up from germline, CDR1 is SGHTS and CDR2 is YDEGEE. Trimming cost V 1 base and J 5 bases, with 14 bases left between them. The CDR3 extends over 15 amino acids. Sequenced by immunoSEQ multiplex PCR; TCRdb stores in-frame clones only, minus some. The repertoire consists of 1 million to 1.2 million clones, with 70% to 80% occurring once and the leading ten covering 0.85% to 1%. The sequenced material came from memory CD4+ T cells from PBMCs. Regarding subset: CD45RA-negative fraction. The chain carries TRBV5-8 and TRBJ2-3; perhaps TRBD2 as D (6 bases). The TCR comes from a man aged 18 to 30 in good health. Some clones in this sample may be carry-over from other donors' samples. Written as DNA, the CDR3 is TGTGCCAGCAGCTTGATAGCGGTGGGAGAAGATACGCAGTATTTT. Encoded protein: CASSLIAVGEDTQYF.